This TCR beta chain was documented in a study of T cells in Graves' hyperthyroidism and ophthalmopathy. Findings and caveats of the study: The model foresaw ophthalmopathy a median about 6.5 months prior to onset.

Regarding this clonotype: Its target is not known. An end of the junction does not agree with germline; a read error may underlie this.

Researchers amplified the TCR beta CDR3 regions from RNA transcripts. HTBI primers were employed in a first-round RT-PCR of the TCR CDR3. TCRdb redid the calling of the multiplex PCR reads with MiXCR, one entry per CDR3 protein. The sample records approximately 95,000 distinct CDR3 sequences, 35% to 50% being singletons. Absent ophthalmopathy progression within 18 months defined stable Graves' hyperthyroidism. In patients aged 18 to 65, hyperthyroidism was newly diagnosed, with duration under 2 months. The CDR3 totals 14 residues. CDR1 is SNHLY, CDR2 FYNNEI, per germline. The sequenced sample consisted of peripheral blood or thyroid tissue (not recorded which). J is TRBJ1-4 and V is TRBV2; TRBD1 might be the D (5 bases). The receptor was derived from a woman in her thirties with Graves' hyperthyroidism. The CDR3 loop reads CASSEGGANERLFF. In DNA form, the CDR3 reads TGTGCCAGCAGTGAAGGAGGGGCTAATGAAAGACTGTTCTTT.